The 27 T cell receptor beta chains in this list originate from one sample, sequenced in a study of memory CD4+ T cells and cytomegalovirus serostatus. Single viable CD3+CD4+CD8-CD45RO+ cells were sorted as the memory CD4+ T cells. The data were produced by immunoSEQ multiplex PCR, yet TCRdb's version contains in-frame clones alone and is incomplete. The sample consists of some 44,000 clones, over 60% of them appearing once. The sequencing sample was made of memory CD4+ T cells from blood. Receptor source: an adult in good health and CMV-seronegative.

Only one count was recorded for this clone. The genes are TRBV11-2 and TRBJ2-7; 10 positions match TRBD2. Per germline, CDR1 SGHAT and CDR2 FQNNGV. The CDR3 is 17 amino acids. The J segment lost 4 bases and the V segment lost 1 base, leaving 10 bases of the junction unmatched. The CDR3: CASSLVTPLAGVYEQYF. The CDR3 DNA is TGTGCCAGCAGCTTAGTCACCCCCCTAGCGGGGGTTTACGAGCAGTACTTC.

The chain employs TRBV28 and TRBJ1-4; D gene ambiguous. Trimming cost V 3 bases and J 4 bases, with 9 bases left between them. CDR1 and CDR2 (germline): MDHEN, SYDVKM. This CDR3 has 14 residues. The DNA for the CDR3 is TGTGCCAGCAGTTTGACATCTCATAATGAAAAACTGTTTTTT. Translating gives CASSLTSHNEKLFF.

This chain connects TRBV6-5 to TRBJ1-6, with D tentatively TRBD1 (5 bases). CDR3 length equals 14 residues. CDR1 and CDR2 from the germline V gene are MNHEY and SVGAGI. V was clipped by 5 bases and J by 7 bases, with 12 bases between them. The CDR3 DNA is TGTGCCAGCAGTCGGACAAGGCGGAATTCACCCCTCCACTTT. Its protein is CASSRTRRNSPLHF.

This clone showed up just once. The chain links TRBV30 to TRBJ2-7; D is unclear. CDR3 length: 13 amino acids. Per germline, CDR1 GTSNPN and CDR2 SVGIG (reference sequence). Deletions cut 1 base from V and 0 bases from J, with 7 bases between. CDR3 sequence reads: CAWSGQDSYEQYF. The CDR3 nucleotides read TGTGCCTGGAGTGGACAAGACTCCTACGAGCAGTACTTC.

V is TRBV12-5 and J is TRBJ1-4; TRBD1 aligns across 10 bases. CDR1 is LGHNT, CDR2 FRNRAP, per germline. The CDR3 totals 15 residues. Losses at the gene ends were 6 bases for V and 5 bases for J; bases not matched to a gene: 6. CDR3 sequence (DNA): TGTGCTAGTGGCCCCGGACAGGGGGAAAATGAAAAACTGTTTTTT. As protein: CASGPGQGENEKLFF.

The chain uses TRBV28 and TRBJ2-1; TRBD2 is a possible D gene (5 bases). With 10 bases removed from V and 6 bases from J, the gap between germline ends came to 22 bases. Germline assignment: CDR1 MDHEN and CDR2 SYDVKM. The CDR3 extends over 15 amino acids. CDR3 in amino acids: CATRLRVIGINEQFF. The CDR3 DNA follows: TGTGCCACTCGCCTGAGGGTGATTGGGATCAATGAGCAGTTCTTC.

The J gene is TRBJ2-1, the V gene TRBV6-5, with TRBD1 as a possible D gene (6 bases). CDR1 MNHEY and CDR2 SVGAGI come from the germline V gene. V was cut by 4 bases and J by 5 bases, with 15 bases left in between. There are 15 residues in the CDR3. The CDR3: CASSSGTFRNNEQFF. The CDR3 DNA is TGTGCCAGCAGTTCCGGGACATTTCGTAACAATGAGCAGTTCTTC.

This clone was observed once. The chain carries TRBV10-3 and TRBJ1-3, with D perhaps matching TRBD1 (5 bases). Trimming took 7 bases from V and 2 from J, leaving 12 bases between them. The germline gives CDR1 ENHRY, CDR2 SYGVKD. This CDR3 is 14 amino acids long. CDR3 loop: CAIMAGLAGNTIYF. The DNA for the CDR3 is TGTGCCATCATGGCGGGACTCGCTGGAAACACCATATATTTT.

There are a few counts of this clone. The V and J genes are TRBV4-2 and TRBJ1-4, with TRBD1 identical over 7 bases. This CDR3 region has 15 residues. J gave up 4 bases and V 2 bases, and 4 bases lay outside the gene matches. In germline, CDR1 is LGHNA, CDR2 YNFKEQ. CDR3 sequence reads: CASSQRTGINEKLFF. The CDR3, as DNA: TGTGCCAGCAGCCAAAGGACAGGAATTAATGAAAAACTGTTTTTT.

The CDR3 protein is CASSEQGAGNTIYF. The CDR3 DNA follows: TGTGCCAGCAGCGAACAGGGGGCTGGAAACACCATATATTTT. The V and J genes are TRBV9 and TRBJ1-3; 8 positions match TRBD1. Trimming at V came to 3 bases and at J to 2 bases, leaving 1 base not matched to a gene. The CDR3 consists of 14 residues. Germline V lookup: CDR1 SGDLS, CDR2 YYNGEE.

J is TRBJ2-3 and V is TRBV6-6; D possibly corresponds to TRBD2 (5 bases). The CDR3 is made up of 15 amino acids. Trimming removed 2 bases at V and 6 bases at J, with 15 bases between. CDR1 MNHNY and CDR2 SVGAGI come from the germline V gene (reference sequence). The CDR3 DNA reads TGTGCCAGCAGTTACCCAACTCGCCCGGGGGATACGCAGTATTTT. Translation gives CASSYPTRPGDTQYF.

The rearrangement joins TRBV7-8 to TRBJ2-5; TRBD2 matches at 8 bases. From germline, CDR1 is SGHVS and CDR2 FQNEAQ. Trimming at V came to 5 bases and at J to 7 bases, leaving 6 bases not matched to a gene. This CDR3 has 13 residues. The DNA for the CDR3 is TGTGCCAGCAGCACAAGACTAGCGACGACCCAGTACTTC. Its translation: CASSTRLATTQYF. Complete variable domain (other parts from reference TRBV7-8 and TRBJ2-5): GAGVSQSPRYKVAKRGQDVALRCDPISGHVSLFWYQQALGQGPEFLTYFQNEAQLDKSGLPSDRFFAERPEGSVSTLKIQRTQQEDSAVYLCASSTRLATTQYFGPGTRLLVL.

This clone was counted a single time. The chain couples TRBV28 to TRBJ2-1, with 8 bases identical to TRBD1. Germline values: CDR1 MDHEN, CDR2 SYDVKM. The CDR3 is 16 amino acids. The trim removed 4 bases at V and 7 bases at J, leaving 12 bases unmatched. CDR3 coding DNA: TGTGCCAGCAGTTCGAATGGACAGGGCCAAAGGAATGAGCAGTTCTTC. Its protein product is CASSSNGQGQRNEQFF.

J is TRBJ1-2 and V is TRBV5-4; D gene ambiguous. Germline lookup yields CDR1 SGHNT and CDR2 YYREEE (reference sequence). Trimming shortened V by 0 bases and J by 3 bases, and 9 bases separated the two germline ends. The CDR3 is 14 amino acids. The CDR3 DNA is TGTGCCAGCAGCTTGGAGGGTTCCTACTATGGCTACACCTTC. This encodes CASSLEGSYYGYTF.

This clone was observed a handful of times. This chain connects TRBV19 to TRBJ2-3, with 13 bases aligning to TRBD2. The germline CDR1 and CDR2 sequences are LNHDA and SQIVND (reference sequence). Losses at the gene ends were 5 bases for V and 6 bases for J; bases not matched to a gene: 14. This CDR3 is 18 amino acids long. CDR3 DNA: TGTGCCAGTAGTCCCCTGACTAGCGGGGGGCCTTCCACTGATACGCAGTATTTT. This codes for CASSPLTSGGPSTDTQYF.

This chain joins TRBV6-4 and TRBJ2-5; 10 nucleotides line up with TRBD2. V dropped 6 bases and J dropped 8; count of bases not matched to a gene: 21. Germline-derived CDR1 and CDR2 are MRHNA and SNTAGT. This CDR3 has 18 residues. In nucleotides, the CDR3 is TGTGCCAGCAGCTTGGGTAGCGGGGGGCATTCCCAAGAGATAACCCAGTACTTC. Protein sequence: CASSLGSGGHSQEITQYF.

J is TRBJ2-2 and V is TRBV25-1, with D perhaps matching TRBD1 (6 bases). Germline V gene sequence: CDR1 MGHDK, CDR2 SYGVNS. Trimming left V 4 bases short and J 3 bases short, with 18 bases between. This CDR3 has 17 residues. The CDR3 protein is CASSVYMTGDDTGELFF. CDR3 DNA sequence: TGTGCCAGCAGTGTCTACATGACAGGCGATGACACCGGGGAGCTGTTTTTT.

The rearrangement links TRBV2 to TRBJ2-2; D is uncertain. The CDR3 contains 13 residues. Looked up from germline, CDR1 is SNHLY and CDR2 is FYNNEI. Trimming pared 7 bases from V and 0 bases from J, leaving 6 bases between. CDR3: CASTAANTGELFF. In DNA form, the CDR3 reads TGTGCCAGCACGGCAGCGAACACCGGGGAGCTGTTTTTT.

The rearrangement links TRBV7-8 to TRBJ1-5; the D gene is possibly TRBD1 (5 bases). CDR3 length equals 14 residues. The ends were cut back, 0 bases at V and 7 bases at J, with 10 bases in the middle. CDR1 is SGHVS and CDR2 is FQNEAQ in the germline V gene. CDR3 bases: TGTGCCAGCAGCTTAGCCAGGGAAGGCCAGCCCCAGCATTTT. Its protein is CASSLAREGQPQHF.

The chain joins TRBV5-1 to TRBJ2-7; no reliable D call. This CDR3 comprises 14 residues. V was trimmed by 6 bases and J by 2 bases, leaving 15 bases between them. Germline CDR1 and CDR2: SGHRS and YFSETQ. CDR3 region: CASKDPRDPYEQYF. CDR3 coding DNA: TGCGCCAGCAAAGACCCCAGAGACCCCTACGAGCAGTACTTC.

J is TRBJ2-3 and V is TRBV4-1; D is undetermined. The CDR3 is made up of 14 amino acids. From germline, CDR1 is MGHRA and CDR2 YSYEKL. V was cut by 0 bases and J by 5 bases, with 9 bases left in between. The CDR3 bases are TGCGCCAGCAGCCAAGAAGAATTCCTAGATACGCAGTATTTT. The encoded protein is CASSQEEFLDTQYF.

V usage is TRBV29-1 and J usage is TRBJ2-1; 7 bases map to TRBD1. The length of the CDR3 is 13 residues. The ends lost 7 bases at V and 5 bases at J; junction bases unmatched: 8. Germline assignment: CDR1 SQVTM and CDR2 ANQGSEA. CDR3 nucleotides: TGCAGCGCTCAGACAGGGACCAACAATGAGCAGTTCTTC. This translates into CSAQTGTNNEQFF.

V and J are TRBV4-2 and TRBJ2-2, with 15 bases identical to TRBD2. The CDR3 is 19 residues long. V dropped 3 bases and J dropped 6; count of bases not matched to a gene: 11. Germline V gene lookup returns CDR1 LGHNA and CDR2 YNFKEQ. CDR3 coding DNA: TGTGCCAGCAGCCACGGCGGACTAGCGGGGGGGCCATCCCCCGGGGAGCTGTTTTTT. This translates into CASSHGGLAGGPSPGELFF.

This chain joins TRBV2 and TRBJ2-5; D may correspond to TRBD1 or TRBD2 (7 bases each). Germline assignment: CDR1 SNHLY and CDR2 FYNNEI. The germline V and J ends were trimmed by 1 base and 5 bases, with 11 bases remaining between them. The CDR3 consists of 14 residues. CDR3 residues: CASSEDRGGETQYF. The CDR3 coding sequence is TGTGCCAGCAGTGAAGACAGGGGAGGGGAGACCCAGTACTTC.

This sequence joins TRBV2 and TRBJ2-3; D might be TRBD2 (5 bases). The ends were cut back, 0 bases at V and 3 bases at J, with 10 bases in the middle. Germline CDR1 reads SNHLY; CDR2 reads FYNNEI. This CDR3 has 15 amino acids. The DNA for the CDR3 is TGTGCCAGCAGTGAAGCGCTTCCGGGGACAGATACGCAGTATTTT. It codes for CASSEALPGTDTQYF.

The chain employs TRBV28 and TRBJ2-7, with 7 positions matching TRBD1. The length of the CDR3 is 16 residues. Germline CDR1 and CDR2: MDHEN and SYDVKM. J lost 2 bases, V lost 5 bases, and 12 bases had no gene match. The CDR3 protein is CASSPGQAKNTYEQYF. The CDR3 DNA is TGTGCCAGCAGTCCTGGACAGGCGAAAAACACCTACGAGCAGTACTTC.

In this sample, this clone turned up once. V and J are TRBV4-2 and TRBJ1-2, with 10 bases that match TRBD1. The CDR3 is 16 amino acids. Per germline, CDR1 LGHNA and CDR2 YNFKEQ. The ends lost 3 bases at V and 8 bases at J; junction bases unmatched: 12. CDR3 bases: TGTGCCAGCAGCCAGACAGGGGGCACCGACTCGGGGGGCTACACCTTC. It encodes CASSQTGGTDSGGYTF.